This T cell receptor beta chain was found in a study of blood T cell repertoires in COVID-19. Turning to the study itself: Material from acute and convalescent COVID-19 was sourced from the United States, Italy and Spain.

In the authors' methods: Nucleated cell number was recorded as an estimate derived from reference gene primer amplification. Clones were sequenced by immunoSEQ multiplex PCR, and TCRdb holds only the in-frame ones, with some missing. For V, J and clone size, that table is used; D and trimming come from the DNA. Among over 250,000 clones listed, roughly nine tenths were seen once. V shed 5 bases and J shed 9 bases, with 17 bases lying between them. Germline CDR1 LNHDA, CDR2 SQIVND (reference sequence). The CDR3 contains 14 residues. The study drew participants aged 18 to 89 years from fewer than 30 US areas. Symptom resolution, clearance, or two negative PCRs marked the recovered donors of Cohort 3. This clone was seen just once.

This sequence joins TRBV19 and TRBJ2-1, with D possibly TRBD1 on 6 matching bases. This TCR was sampled from a man in his sixties who had recovered from COVID-19. The sequenced sample was PBMCs or T cells enriched from blood (not recorded which). CDR3 sequence: CASSVGHLMGEQFF. CDR3 nucleotides: TGTGCCAGTAGTGTGGGACACCTTATGGGTGAGCAGTTCTTC.